The clone carrying this T cell receptor (beta chain) was seen more than once but under ten times. Its antigen remains unidentified. The entry originates in a study of T cells in localized non-small cell lung cancer. General observations from the study: Heterogeneity within the tumor remains possible, as just one region underwent sequencing. Researchers found a median around 59 of the top 100 tumor clones in adjacent lung. It was uninvolved adjacent lung that showed the highest T cell clonality, exceeding tumor.

Germline V CDR1 and CDR2: LGHNA, YNFKEQ. The ends lost 0 bases at V and 5 bases at J; junction bases unmatched: 9. The CDR3 covers 18 residues. Data came from immunoSEQ multiplex PCR; TCRdb stores just in-frame clones and leaves some out. The data show roughly 15,000 clones, around 85% seen once. This specimen consisted of peripheral blood, obtained before any cancer treatment. This rearrangement joins TRBV4-2 to TRBJ2-3, with 12 bases aligning to TRBD2. The source of this sequence is a woman aged 35-70 years with stage I lung adenocarcinoma. The DNA for the CDR3 is TGTGCCAGCAGCCAAGAAATGGCTAGCGGGGGGGCCGTAGATACGCAGTATTTT. Translation: CASSQEMASGGAVDTQYF.